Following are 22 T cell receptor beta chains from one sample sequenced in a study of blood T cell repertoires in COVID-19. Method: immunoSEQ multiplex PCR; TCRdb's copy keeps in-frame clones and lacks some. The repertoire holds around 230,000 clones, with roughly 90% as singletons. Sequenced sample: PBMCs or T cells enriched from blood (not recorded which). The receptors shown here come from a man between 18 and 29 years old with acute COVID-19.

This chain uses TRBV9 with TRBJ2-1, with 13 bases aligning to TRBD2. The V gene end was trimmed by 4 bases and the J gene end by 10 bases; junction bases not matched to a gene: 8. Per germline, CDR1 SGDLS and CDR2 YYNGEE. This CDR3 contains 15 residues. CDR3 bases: TGTGCCAGCAGCCAAGGACTAGCGGGAGCTGAAGAGCAGTTCTTC. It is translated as CASSQGLAGAEEQFF. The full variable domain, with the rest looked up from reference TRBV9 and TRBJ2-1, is DSGVTQTPKHLITATGQRVTLRCSPRSGDLSVYWYQQSLDQGLQFLIQYYNGEERAKGNILERFSAQQFPDLHSELNLSSLELGDSALYFCASSQGLAGAEEQFFGPGTRLTVL.

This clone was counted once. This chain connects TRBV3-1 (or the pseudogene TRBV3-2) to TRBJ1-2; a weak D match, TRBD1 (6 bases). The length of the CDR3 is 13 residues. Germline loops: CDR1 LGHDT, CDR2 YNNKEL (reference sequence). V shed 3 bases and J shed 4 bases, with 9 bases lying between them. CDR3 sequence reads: CASSQSDSYGYTF. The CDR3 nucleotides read TGTGCCAGCAGCCAGTCGGACAGCTATGGCTACACCTTC.

The CDR3, as DNA: TGTGCCAGCAGTCCTGGACAGGGCGGACAGCCCCAGCATTTT. Protein product: CASSPGQGGQPQHF. The chain joins TRBV28 to TRBJ1-5; 8 nucleotides agree with TRBD1. The junction had 7 bases not matched to a gene; V was cut back by 5 bases and J by 7 bases. Germline CDR1 and CDR2: MDHEN and SYDVKM. The CDR3 totals 14 residues. Looking up the rest from reference TRBV28 and TRBJ1-5 gives the full variable domain: DVKVTQSSRYLVKRTGEKVFLECVQDMDHENMFWYRQDPGLGLRLIYFSYDVKMKEKGDIPEGYSVSREKKERFSLILESASTNQTSMYLCASSPGQGGQPQHFGDGTRLSIL.

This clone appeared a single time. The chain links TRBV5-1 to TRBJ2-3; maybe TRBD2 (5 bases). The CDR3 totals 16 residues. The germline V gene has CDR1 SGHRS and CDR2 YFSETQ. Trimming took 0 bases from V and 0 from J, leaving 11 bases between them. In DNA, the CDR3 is TGCGCCAGCAGCTTGGCCTCCAGCGGAAGCACAGATACGCAGTATTTT. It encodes CASSLASSGSTDTQYF. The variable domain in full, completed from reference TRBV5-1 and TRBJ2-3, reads KAGVTQTPRYLIKTRGQQVTLSCSPISGHRSVSWYQQTPGQGLQFLFEYFSETQRNKGNFPGRFSGRQFSNSRSEMNVSTLELGDSALYLCASSLASSGSTDTQYFGPGTRLTVL.

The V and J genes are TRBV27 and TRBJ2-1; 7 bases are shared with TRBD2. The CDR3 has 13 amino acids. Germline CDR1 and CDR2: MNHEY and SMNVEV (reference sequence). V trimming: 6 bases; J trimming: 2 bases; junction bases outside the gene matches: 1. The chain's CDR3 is CASRAGTYNEQFF. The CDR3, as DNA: TGTGCCAGCAGAGCGGGAACCTACAATGAGCAGTTCTTC.

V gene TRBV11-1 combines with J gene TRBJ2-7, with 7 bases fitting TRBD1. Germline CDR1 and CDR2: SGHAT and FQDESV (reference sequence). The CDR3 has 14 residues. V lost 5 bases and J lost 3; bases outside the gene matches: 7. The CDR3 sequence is CASSTNRGSYEQYF. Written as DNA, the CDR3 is TGTGCCAGCAGCACCAACAGGGGAAGCTACGAGCAGTACTTC.

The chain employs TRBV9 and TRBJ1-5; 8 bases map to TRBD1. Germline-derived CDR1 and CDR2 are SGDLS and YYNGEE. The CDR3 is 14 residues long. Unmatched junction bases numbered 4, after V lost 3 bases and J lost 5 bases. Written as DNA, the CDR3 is TGTGCCAGCAGCGACGACAGGGGTCATCAGCCCCAGCATTTT. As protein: CASSDDRGHQPQHF.

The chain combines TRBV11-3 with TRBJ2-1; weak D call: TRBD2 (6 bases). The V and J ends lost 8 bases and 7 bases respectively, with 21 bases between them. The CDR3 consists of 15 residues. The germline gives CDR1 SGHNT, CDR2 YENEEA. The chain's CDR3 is CASRRGGPAVNEQFF. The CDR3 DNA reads TGTGCCAGCCGGAGGGGCGGGCCCGCGGTGAATGAGCAGTTCTTC. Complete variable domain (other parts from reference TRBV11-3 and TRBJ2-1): EAGVVQSPRYKIIEKKQPVAFWCNPISGHNTLYWYLQNLGQGPELLIRYENEEAVDDSQLPKDRFSAERLKGVDSTLKIQPAELGDSAVYLCASRRGGPAVNEQFFGPGTRLTVL.

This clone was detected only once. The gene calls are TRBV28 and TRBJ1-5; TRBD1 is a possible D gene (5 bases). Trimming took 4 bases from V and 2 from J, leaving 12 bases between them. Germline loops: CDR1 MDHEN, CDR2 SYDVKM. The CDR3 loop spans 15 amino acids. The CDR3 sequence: CASSSSGGGNQPQHF. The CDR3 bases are TGTGCCAGCAGTTCCTCGGGGGGGGGCAATCAGCCCCAGCATTTT.

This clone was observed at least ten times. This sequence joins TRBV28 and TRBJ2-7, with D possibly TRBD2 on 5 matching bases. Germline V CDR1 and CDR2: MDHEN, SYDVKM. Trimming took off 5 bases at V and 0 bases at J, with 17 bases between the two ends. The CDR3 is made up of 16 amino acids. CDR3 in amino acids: CASSASQQRTSYEQYF. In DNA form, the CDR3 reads TGTGCCAGCAGTGCCTCCCAGCAGCGGACCTCCTACGAGCAGTACTTC.

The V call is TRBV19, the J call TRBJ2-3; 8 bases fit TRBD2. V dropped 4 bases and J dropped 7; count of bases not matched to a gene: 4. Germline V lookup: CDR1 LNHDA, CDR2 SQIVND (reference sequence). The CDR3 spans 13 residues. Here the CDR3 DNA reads TGTGCCAGTAGTAATAGCGGGACACATACGCAGTATTTT. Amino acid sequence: CASSNSGTHTQYF.

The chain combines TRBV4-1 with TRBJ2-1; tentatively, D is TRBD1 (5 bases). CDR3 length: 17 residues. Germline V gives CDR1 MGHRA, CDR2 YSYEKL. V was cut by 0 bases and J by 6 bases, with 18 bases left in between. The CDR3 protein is CASSQEGQPAPFNEQFF. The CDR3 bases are TGCGCCAGCAGCCAAGAGGGGCAGCCAGCACCTTTCAATGAGCAGTTCTTC.

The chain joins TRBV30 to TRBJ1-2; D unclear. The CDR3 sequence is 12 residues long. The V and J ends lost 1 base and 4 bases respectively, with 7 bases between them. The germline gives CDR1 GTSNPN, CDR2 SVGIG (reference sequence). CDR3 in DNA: TGTGCCTGGAGTGGAACAAGCTATGGCTACACCTTC. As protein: CAWSGTSYGYTF.

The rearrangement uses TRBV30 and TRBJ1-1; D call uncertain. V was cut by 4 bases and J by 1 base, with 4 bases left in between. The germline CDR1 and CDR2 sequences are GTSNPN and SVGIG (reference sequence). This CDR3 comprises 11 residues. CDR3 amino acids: CAWTRNTEAFF. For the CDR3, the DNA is TGTGCCTGGACCCGGAACACTGAAGCTTTCTTT.

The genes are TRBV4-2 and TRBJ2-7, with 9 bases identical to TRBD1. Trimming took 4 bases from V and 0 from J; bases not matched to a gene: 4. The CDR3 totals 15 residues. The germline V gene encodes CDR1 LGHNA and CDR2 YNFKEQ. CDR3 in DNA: TGTGCCAGCAGCCCAACGGACAGGGGCTCCTACGAGCAGTACTTC. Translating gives CASSPTDRGSYEQYF.

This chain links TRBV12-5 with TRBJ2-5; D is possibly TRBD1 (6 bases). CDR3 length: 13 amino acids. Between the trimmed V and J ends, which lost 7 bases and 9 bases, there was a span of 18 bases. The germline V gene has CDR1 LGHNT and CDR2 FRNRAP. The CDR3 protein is CASASGGLGAQYF. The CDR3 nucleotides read TGTGCTAGTGCCTCTGGGGGCCTAGGGGCCCAGTACTTC. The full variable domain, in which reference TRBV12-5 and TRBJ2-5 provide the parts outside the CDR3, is DARVTQTPRHKVTEMGQEVTMRCQPILGHNTVFWYRQTMMQGLELLAYFRNRAPLDDSGMPKDRFSAEMPDATLATLKIQPSEPRDSAVYFCASASGGLGAQYFGPGTRLLVL.

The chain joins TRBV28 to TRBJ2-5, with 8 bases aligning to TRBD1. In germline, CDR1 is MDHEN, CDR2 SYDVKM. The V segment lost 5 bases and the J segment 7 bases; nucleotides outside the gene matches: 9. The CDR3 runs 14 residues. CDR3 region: CASSQTDRVGTQYF. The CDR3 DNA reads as TGTGCCAGCAGTCAGACGGACAGGGTAGGGACCCAGTACTTC. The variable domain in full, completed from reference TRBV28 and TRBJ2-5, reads DVKVTQSSRYLVKRTGEKVFLECVQDMDHENMFWYRQDPGLGLRLIYFSYDVKMKEKGDIPEGYSVSREKKERFSLILESASTNQTSMYLCASSQTDRVGTQYFGPGTRLLVL.

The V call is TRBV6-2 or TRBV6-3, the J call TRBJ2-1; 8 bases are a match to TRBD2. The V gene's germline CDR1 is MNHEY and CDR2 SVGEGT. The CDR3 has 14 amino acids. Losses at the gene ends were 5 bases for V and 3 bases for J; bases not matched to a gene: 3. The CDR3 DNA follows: TGTGCCAGCAGTCCGGGACTAGACTACAATGAGCAGTTCTTC. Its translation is CASSPGLDYNEQFF.

CDR3 DNA: TGTGCCAGTAGTAGGACTAGCGGGAGTTACAATGAGCAGTTCTTC. It yields the protein CASSRTSGSYNEQFF. This chain joins TRBV19 and TRBJ2-1; 13 nucleotides align to TRBD2. CDR3 length: 15 amino acids. Trimming at V came to 4 bases and at J to 4 bases, leaving 1 base not matched to a gene. Looked up from germline, CDR1 is LNHDA and CDR2 is SQIVND (reference sequence). Drawing the rest from reference TRBV19 and TRBJ2-1, the complete variable domain is DGGITQSPKYLFRKEGQNVTLSCEQNLNHDAMYWYRQDPGQGLRLIYYSQIVNDFQKGDIAEGYSVSREKKESFPLTVTSAQKNPTAFYLCASSRTSGSYNEQFFGPGTRLTVL.

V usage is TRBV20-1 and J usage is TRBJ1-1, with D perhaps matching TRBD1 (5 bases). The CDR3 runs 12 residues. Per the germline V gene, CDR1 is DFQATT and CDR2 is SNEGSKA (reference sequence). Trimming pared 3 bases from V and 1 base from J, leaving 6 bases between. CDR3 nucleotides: TGCAGTGCTAGTCAGGGGAACACTGAAGCTTTCTTT. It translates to CSASQGNTEAFF.

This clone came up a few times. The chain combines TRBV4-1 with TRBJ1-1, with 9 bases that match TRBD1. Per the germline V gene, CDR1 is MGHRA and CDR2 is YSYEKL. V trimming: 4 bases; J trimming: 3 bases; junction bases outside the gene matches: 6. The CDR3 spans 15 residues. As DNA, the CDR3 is TGCGCCAGCAGCCCCCTCGGACAGGGGCACACTGAAGCTTTCTTT. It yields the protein CASSPLGQGHTEAFF.

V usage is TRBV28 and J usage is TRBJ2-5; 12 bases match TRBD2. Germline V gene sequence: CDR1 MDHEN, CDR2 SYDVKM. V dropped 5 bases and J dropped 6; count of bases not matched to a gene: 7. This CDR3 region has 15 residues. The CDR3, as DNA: TGTGCCAGCAGTACCCGGACTAGCGGGATTAAGACCCAGTACTTC. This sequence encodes CASSTRTSGIKTQYF.